This T cell receptor (beta chain) originates from a study of T cells in Graves' hyperthyroidism and ophthalmopathy. Using RNA transcripts as the source, TCR beta CDR3 regions were amplified. The TCR CDR3 first-round RT-PCR relied on the HTBI primer set. TCRdb passed the multiplex PCR reads through MiXCR, listing each CDR3 protein once. In the table there are around 560,000 distinct CDR3 sequences, roughly a sixth of which are singletons. Many counts were recorded for this clonotype. V lost 6 bases to trimming and J lost 0 bases, with 9 bases between them. This CDR3 is 12 amino acids long. The germline V gene has CDR1 DFQATT and CDR2 SNEGSKA (reference sequence). Out of approximately 10 ml of fresh peripheral blood came the PBMCs.

The origin of this receptor is a woman between 18 and 29 years old with Graves' hyperthyroidism. The chain recombines TRBV20-1 with TRBJ2-7; no reliable D call. Sequencing input: blood. As DNA, the CDR3 is TGCAGTGCCCCAGCGAGCTCCTACGAGCAGTACTTC. As protein: CSAPASSYEQYF.